The 32 T cell receptor beta chains presented below share a single source sample, sequenced in a study of T cell repertoires in aging, cancer and after chemotherapy. Peripheral blood genomic DNA, not sorted cells or RNA, was the template. A mixed TRB-A/B primer pool amplified rearranged TRB by multiplex touch-down PCR. TCRdb fed the multiplex PCR reads into MiXCR, producing one record per CDR3 protein. The sample consists of 950 to 1,300 distinct CDR3 sequences, roughly 29% of them appearing once. The material sequenced was blood. The origin of the receptors is a human donor with a blood cancer.

In its sample, this clonotype ranks as medium-sized. The V call is TRBV6-5, the J call TRBJ1-2, with D possibly being TRBD1 (6 bases). Germline CDR1 is MNHEY and CDR2 is SVGAGI. This CDR3 has 15 residues. Trimming left V 4 bases short and J 5 bases short, with 17 bases between. CDR3 region: CASSFQGLGKYGYTF. Here the CDR3 DNA reads TGTGCCAGCAGTTTTCAGGGGCTCGGGAAGTATGGCTACACCTTC.

This chain connects TRBV9 to TRBJ2-2, with unresolved D. The CDR3 sequence is 14 residues long. The germline gives CDR1 SGDLS, CDR2 YYNGEE. Deletions cut 0 bases from V and 1 base from J, with 4 bases between. The DNA of the CDR3 is TGTGCCAGCAGCGTAGCAAGGAACACCGGGGAGCTGTTTTTT. This codes for CASSVARNTGELFF.

This clonotype was recorded a few times. The gene calls are TRBV6-6 and TRBJ2-7; D is undetermined. The ends were cut back, 5 bases at V and 3 bases at J, with 8 bases in the middle. Germline CDR1 reads MNHNY; CDR2 reads SVGAGI (reference sequence). The CDR3 contains 12 residues. The CDR3 region is CASSHTLYEQYF. CDR3 DNA: TGTGCCAGCAGTCACACCCTCTACGAGCAGTACTTC.

This clonotype has more than one count but fewer than ten. This chain links TRBV20-1 with TRBJ2-1; unclear D gene. V lost 3 bases and J 4 bases, leaving 7 bases between the germline ends. This CDR3 region has 12 residues. CDR1 is DFQATT, CDR2 SNEGSKA, per germline (reference sequence). CDR3 amino acids: CSARNGYNEQFF. CDR3 bases: TGCAGTGCTAGGAACGGGTACAATGAGCAGTTCTTC.

In its sample, this clonotype is medium-sized. The chain recombines TRBV19 with TRBJ2-1; 9 bases are a match to TRBD1. This CDR3 has 15 residues. CDR1 and CDR2 (germline): LNHDA, SQIVND (reference sequence). J was trimmed by 3 bases and V by 4 bases; bases with no gene match: 4. DNA of the CDR3: TGTGCCAGTAGTACGGGACAGGGTCTCTACAATGAGCAGTTCTTC. Its translation is CASSTGQGLYNEQFF.

Only a few counts were recorded for this clonotype. The chain combines TRBV18 with TRBJ2-3; 13 nucleotides line up with TRBD2. CDR1 and CDR2 (germline): KGHSH, LQKENI. J was trimmed by 2 bases and V by 6 bases; bases with no gene match: 20. CDR3 length equals 21 residues. The CDR3 DNA follows: TGTGCCAGCTCCCCCATCGGACTAGCGGGAGACTTGAACGGAGACACAGATACGCAGTATTTT. Protein product: CASSPIGLAGDLNGDTDTQYF.

The V and J genes are TRBV6-1 and TRBJ2-3, with 9 nucleotides matching TRBD2. Germline lookup yields CDR1 MNHNS and CDR2 SASEGT. This CDR3 has 16 amino acids. Trimming took 5 bases from V and 1 from J; bases not matched to a gene: 7. The CDR3 loop reads CASSPIAGAGTDTQYF. CDR3 in DNA: TGTGCCAGCAGTCCCATAGCGGGAGCCGGCACAGATACGCAGTATTTT.

In this sample, this clonotype turned up a few times. J is TRBJ2-3 and V is TRBV24-1; possibly TRBD2 for D (7 bases). V shed 5 bases and J shed 5 bases, with 16 bases lying between them. Per germline, CDR1 KGHDR and CDR2 SFDVKD. CDR3 length equals 15 residues. As DNA, the CDR3 is TGTGCCACCAGTGGCAACAGGGCGGGAGTAGATACGCAGTATTTT. Its translation is CATSGNRAGVDTQYF.

V usage is TRBV20-1 and J usage is TRBJ2-7; 9 positions match TRBD2. The trim removed 0 bases at V and 0 bases at J, leaving 6 bases unmatched. This CDR3 is built from 16 residues. Germline V gene data show CDR1 as DFQATT and CDR2 as SNEGSKA (reference sequence). CDR3 sequence: CSARDLASGDSYEQYF. The CDR3 DNA is TGCAGTGCTAGAGATCTGGCTAGCGGGGACTCCTACGAGCAGTACTTC.

By its share, this clonotype is medium-sized. The chain uses TRBV19 and TRBJ2-1; D is undetermined. Trimming cost V 2 bases and J 3 bases, with 11 bases left between them. The germline CDR1 and CDR2 sequences are LNHDA and SQIVND (reference sequence). The CDR3 sequence is 15 residues long. This CDR3 is CASSIMSIGYNEQFF. The DNA for the CDR3 is TGTGCCAGTAGTATAATGAGTATAGGCTACAATGAGCAGTTCTTC.

This clonotype is labeled medium-sized. V is TRBV6-5 and J is TRBJ2-7; no firm D call. Between the trimmed V and J ends, which lost 3 bases and 6 bases, there was a span of 12 bases. This CDR3 has 13 residues. Per germline, CDR1 MNHEY and CDR2 SVGAGI. CDR3 DNA sequence: TGTGCCAGCAGTTATTTTGGTCCAAGCGAGCAGTACTTC. This encodes CASSYFGPSEQYF.

The rearrangement links TRBV28 to TRBJ2-3; D is possibly TRBD2 (5 bases). Germline V gives CDR1 MDHEN, CDR2 SYDVKM. The CDR3 runs to 20 residues. V lost 5 bases to trimming and J lost 2 bases, with 29 bases between them. Here the CDR3 reads CASSPLSLGDLNGDTDTQYF. The CDR3 bases are TGTGCCAGCAGTCCCCTCAGCTTGGGAGACTTGAACGGAGACACAGATACGCAGTATTTT.

This clonotype has more than one count but fewer than ten. CDR3 region: CASRTSVKETQYF. CDR3 in DNA: TGTGCCAGCAGGACTAGCGTAAAAGAGACCCAGTACTTC. The chain has TRBV12-3 or TRBV12-4 and TRBJ2-5; 8 bases are shared with TRBD2. This CDR3 has 13 residues. J lost 3 bases, V lost 6 bases, and 3 bases had no gene match.

About this clonotype: An end of the junction does not agree with germline; a read error may underlie this. This chain uses TRBV7-9 with TRBJ2-1; TRBD1 agrees at 9 bases. The CDR3 loop spans 13 amino acids. Germline V gene data show CDR1 as SEHNR and CDR2 as FQNEAQ (reference sequence). CDR3 region: CASSFTGGNELFF. CDR3 DNA sequence: TGTGCCAGCAGCTTCACAGGGGGCAATGAGCTGTTCTTC.

This chain uses TRBV20-1 with TRBJ2-5; 9 bases fit TRBD2. V shed 6 bases, J shed 4 bases, and the junction held 12 bases outside the gene matches. The germline CDR1 and CDR2 sequences are DFQATT and SNEGSKA (reference sequence). The CDR3 extends over 15 amino acids. Written as DNA, the CDR3 is TGCAGTGCCCTCGAGCGGGAGGTGGCCTCAGAGACCCAGTACTTC. It is translated as CSALEREVASETQYF.

This clonotype has only a few counts. The chain has TRBV23-1 and TRBJ2-3, with TRBD2 identical over 9 bases. TRBV23-1 is recorded as an ORF, its role being uncertain. The CDR3 runs 21 residues. Trimming at V came to 0 bases and at J to 2 bases, leaving 18 bases not matched to a gene. The CDR3 here is CASSQSPVAGDLNGDTDTQYF. The CDR3 DNA sequence: TGCGCCAGCAGTCAATCTCCAGTAGCGGGAGACTTGAACGGAGACACAGATACGCAGTATTTT.

This clonotype has more than one count but fewer than ten. The chain links TRBV6-2 or TRBV6-3 to TRBJ1-5, with D hard to call. The CDR3 loop spans 17 amino acids. Germline CDR1 and CDR2: MNHEY and SVGEGT. Deletions cut 4 bases from V and 2 bases from J, with 18 bases between. This CDR3 is CASSFQNSLLRNQPQHF. The DNA for the CDR3 is TGTGCCAGCAGTTTCCAGAATTCCCTCCTGCGCAATCAGCCCCAGCATTTT.

This clonotype was observed a handful of times. The chain employs TRBV12-3 or TRBV12-4 and TRBJ2-2; D is possibly TRBD2 (5 bases). With 2 bases removed from V and 6 bases from J, the gap between germline ends came to 10 bases. CDR3 size: 14 residues. The CDR3 loop is CASSLSGNPGELFF. The CDR3 region has the DNA TGTGCCAGCAGTTTATCGGGGAATCCCGGGGAGCTGTTTTTT.

CDR3 DNA sequence: TGTGCCAGCAGCCGGCTGACCGGGACTAGCGGGCTCTCCTACGAGCAGTACTTC. The encoded protein is CASSRLTGTSGLSYEQYF. The rearrangement joins TRBV7-2 to TRBJ2-7; 12 bases are a match to TRBD2. With 5 bases clipped from V and 0 bases from J, the junction kept 11 bases outside the gene matches. The CDR3 runs 18 residues. CDR1 and CDR2 from the germline V gene are SGHTA and FQGNSA.

This clonotype appeared a few times. The rearrangement joins TRBV7-2 to TRBJ2-1; D is undetermined. The germline V gene encodes CDR1 SGHTA and CDR2 FQGNSA. The CDR3 totals 12 residues. V gave up 2 bases and J gave up 6 bases, with 5 bases separating them. CDR3 coding DNA: TGTGCCAGCAGCTTATCTGGCAATGAGCAGTTCTTC. Protein: CASSLSGNEQFF.

Sample share makes this clonotype hyperexpanded. The chain employs TRBV27 and TRBJ2-3, with 13 bases lining up with TRBD2. This CDR3 contains 20 residues. Germline values: CDR1 MNHEY, CDR2 SMNVEV (reference sequence). Germline trimming cut 5 bases from V and 2 bases from J; bases unmatched to any gene: 16. The CDR3 nucleotides read TGTGCCAGCAGTCCCGGACTAGCGGGAGACTTGAACGGAGACACAGATACGCAGTATTTT. Its translation: CASSPGLAGDLNGDTDTQYF.

This clonotype was seen a handful of times. The rearrangement joins TRBV18 to TRBJ1-5, with TRBD1 matching over 8 bases. The V and J ends lost 6 bases and 0 bases, in that order; junction bases with no gene match: 16. CDR1 is KGHSH, CDR2 LQKENI, per germline. This CDR3 comprises 19 residues. CDR3 coding DNA: TGTGCCAGCTCCCTTACCGGGGGGGACAGGTTCTATAGCAATCAGCCCCAGCATTTT. Protein sequence: CASSLTGGDRFYSNQPQHF.

As concerns this clonotype: At one end, the junction sequence differs from germline, possibly due to a read error. This chain joins TRBV10-3 and TRBJ2-7; TRBD1 aligns across 8 bases. CDR3 length equals 14 residues. Germline values: CDR1 ENHRY, CDR2 SYGVKD. The CDR3 region is CASSVRDRQDTQYF. The DNA of the CDR3 is TGTGCCAGCAGTGTCCGGGACAGGCAAGACACCCAGTACTTT.

The rearrangement uses TRBV12-3 or TRBV12-4 and TRBJ2-5; D is possibly TRBD2 (6 bases). The ends were cut back, 11 bases at V and 5 bases at J, with 15 bases in the middle. This CDR3 contains 12 residues. The CDR3, as DNA: TGTGCCCCCCTAGAGGGGAGGGAGACCCAGTACTTC. Amino acid sequence: CAPLEGRETQYF.

The rearrangement joins TRBV28 to TRBJ2-7; D is possibly TRBD1 (5 bases). Per the germline V gene, CDR1 is MDHEN and CDR2 is SYDVKM. The V and J ends lost 6 bases and 3 bases respectively, with 15 bases between them. The length of the CDR3 is 14 residues. CDR3 protein: CASRQYRRSYEQYF. Written as DNA, the CDR3 is TGTGCCAGCAGACAATACAGGAGAAGCTACGAGCAGTACTTC.

This clonotype was seen once. The rearrangement uses TRBV20-1 and TRBJ1-6; 10 positions match TRBD1. This CDR3 region has 14 residues. CDR1 DFQATT and CDR2 SNEGSKA come from the germline V gene (reference sequence). J lost 6 bases, V lost 6 bases, and 5 bases had no gene match. The DNA for the CDR3 is TGCAGTGCCCGGACAGGGGGAATTAATTCACCCCTCCACTTT. It translates to CSARTGGINSPLHF.

The rearrangement uses TRBV6-1 and TRBJ2-6; 7 nucleotides agree with TRBD2. CDR3 length equals 17 residues. Germline assignment: CDR1 MNHNS and CDR2 SASEGT. V shed 6 bases, J shed 0 bases, and the junction held 8 bases outside the gene matches. In DNA form, the CDR3 reads TGTGCCAGCAGCTCACTAGCGTCCAGCTCTGGGGCCAACGTCCTGACTTTC. This sequence encodes CASSSLASSSGANVLTF.

In its sample, this clonotype ranks as medium-sized. The chain couples TRBV30 to TRBJ1-2, with D hard to call. Trimming removed 2 bases at V and 6 bases at J, with 7 bases between. The CDR3 runs 11 residues. Germline CDR1 GTSNPN, CDR2 SVGIG (reference sequence). This CDR3 reads CAWSSADGYTF. The CDR3 DNA is TGTGCCTGGAGTTCAGCGGATGGCTACACCTTC.

V is TRBV19 and J is TRBJ2-5; 14 positions agree with TRBD2. The CDR3 contains 17 residues. Germline lookup yields CDR1 LNHDA and CDR2 SQIVND (reference sequence). Trimming cost V 3 bases and J 5 bases; bases outside gene matches: 8. CDR3 amino acids: CASSMGLGLAGGETQYF. The DNA of the CDR3 is TGTGCCAGTAGTATGGGCCTCGGACTAGCGGGAGGTGAGACCCAGTACTTC.

V and J are TRBV18 and TRBJ2-3, with a tentative D call TRBD2 (6 bases). With 3 bases removed from V and 8 bases from J, the gap between germline ends came to 15 bases. Germline values: CDR1 KGHSH, CDR2 LQKENI. This CDR3 region has 14 residues. CDR3 sequence reads: CASSPGRGVGTQYF. The CDR3 DNA reads TGTGCCAGCTCACCGGGGCGGGGCGTAGGTACGCAGTATTTT.

This clonotype was detected a few times. The chain joins TRBV18 to TRBJ1-5; TRBD1 is a possible D gene (6 bases). Germline values: CDR1 KGHSH, CDR2 LQKENI. Trimming shortened V by 4 bases and J by 9 bases, and 13 bases separated the two germline ends. There are 13 residues in the CDR3. The CDR3 spells CASSREGQRPQHF. As DNA, the CDR3 is TGTGCCAGCTCACGAGAAGGACAGCGGCCCCAGCATTTT.

This chain links TRBV27 with TRBJ2-3; TRBD2 agrees at 15 bases. V lost 5 bases to trimming and J lost 1 base; unmatched junction nucleotides: 4. Germline values: CDR1 MNHEY, CDR2 SMNVEV (reference sequence). This CDR3 region has 17 residues. The CDR3: CASSPGLAGGGTDTQYF. DNA for the CDR3: TGTGCCAGCAGTCCCGGACTAGCGGGAGGGGGCACAGATACGCAGTATTTT.